This TCR beta chain was retrieved from a study of blood T cell repertoires in COVID-19. Background on the study: PBMCs, B-cell-depleted T cells, or T cells provided the cDNA or gDNA that made up the material.

The ends lost 2 bases at V and 7 bases at J; junction bases unmatched: 4. Looked up from germline, CDR1 is SGDLS and CDR2 is YYNGEE. This CDR3 comprises 13 residues. In terms of age and location, participants ranged from roughly 18 to 95 years and lived in roughly 22 US areas. Each participant's cohort was designated according to participant-reported clinical history. Measured with immunoSEQ multiplex PCR; TCRdb has only the in-frame clones, and not every one. The sample lists around 180,000 clones; about 84% were seen once. Sequenced sample: PBMCs or T cells enriched from blood (not recorded which). The clonotype comes from a woman in her twenties or thirties who had recovered from COVID-19. The rearrangement uses TRBV9 and TRBJ2-7; 9 nucleotides line up with TRBD1. CDR3 nucleotides: TGTGCCAGCAGCGTGGGACAGGGCGGTGAGCAGTACTTC. It specifies CASSVGQGGEQYF.